Each of the 21 T cell receptor beta chains below was sequenced from the same sample in a study of spatial heterogeneity in lung cancer. TCRdb called the 5' RACE reads again in MiXCR, with one record for every CDR3 protein. The sample consists of more than 15,000 distinct CDR3 sequences, under 20% of them appearing once. As for time point: blood at routine non-recurrence follow-up after resection. Sequences were derived from PBMCs, sampled at follow-up. Every receptor here comes from a male donor with early-stage non-small cell lung cancer.

The chain employs TRBV7-9 and TRBJ2-7, with 11 bases that match TRBD1. V was pared by 3 bases and J by 6 bases, with 7 bases of the junction left unmatched. From germline, CDR1 is SEHNR and CDR2 FQNEAQ (reference sequence). The CDR3 covers 15 residues. The DNA for the CDR3 is TGTGCCAGCAGCTTTCGGACAGGGGGCGGTTCCGAGCAGTACTTC. This sequence encodes CASSFRTGGGSEQYF.

This clonotype is labeled medium-sized. The V call is TRBV20-1, the J call TRBJ2-7, with 12 nucleotides matching TRBD1. V was pared by 0 bases and J by 7 bases, with 7 bases of the junction left unmatched. The CDR3 is 15 residues long. CDR1 DFQATT and CDR2 SNEGSKA come from the germline V gene (reference sequence). The CDR3 region is CSARDPGQGAREQYF. The CDR3 DNA reads TGCAGTGCTAGAGACCCGGGACAGGGGGCGCGGGAGCAGTACTTC.

The chain links TRBV4-1 to TRBJ2-5; weak D call: TRBD1 (5 bases). V lost 1 base, J lost 2 bases, and 11 bases lay in between. The germline V gene encodes CDR1 MGHRA and CDR2 YSYEKL. The CDR3 runs 15 residues. Here the CDR3 DNA reads TGCGCCAGCAGCCAAGTGGGAACAGGACAAGAGACCCAGTACTTC. Protein: CASSQVGTGQETQYF.

The gene calls are TRBV10-3 and TRBJ2-3; D might be TRBD2 (6 bases). In germline, CDR1 is ENHRY, CDR2 SYGVKD. V shed 3 bases and J shed 0 bases, with 19 bases lying between them. This CDR3 has 18 amino acids. The CDR3 protein is CAISDPAGRTYSTDTQYF. The CDR3 nucleotides are TGTGCCATCAGTGATCCGGCAGGGAGGACTTATAGCACAGATACGCAGTATTTT.

Regarding this clonotype: The junction departs from germline at one end; a sequencing error may be responsible. The chain couples TRBV7-7 to TRBJ1-2; the D gene is possibly TRBD1 (5 bases). The length of the CDR3 is 14 residues. Germline CDR1 reads SSHAT; CDR2 reads FNYEAQ (reference sequence). CDR3 in amino acids: CASSRDGGNYGYTF. The CDR3 DNA follows: TGTGCTAGCAGCAGAGATGGGGGGAACTATGGCTACACCTTC.

This clonotype was counted between two and nine times. The chain recombines TRBV20-1 with TRBJ2-5; 10 nucleotides match TRBD1. CDR1 DFQATT and CDR2 SNEGSKA come from the germline V gene (reference sequence). J gave up 4 bases and V 3 bases, and 11 bases lay outside the gene matches. This CDR3 is built from 16 residues. The CDR3 spells CSASSGTGEIRETQYF. Here the CDR3 DNA reads TGCAGTGCTAGTTCCGGGACAGGGGAGATAAGAGAGACCCAGTACTTC.

The chain joins TRBV19 to TRBJ2-1, with D unclear. The CDR3 loop spans 13 amino acids. The V gene lost 1 base and the J gene lost 8 bases, with 9 bases spanning the gap. Germline values: CDR1 LNHDA, CDR2 SQIVND (reference sequence). CDR3 bases: TGTGCCAGTAGTATAGTCCATGGGGATGAGCAGTTCTTC. This gives the protein CASSIVHGDEQFF.

In its sample, this clonotype is medium-sized. CDR3 DNA sequence: TGCGCCAGCAGCCAAGATCAAGGGGGAAACAGCCCGACACTAGTAGCCCAGTACTTC. Translating it yields CASSQDQGGNSPTLVAQYF. V and J are TRBV4-1 and TRBJ2-5; D possibly corresponds to TRBD1 (6 bases). Germline CDR1 MGHRA, CDR2 YSYEKL. V was pared by 0 bases and J by 9 bases, with 29 bases between. The CDR3 is 19 amino acids.

V is TRBV6-5 and J is TRBJ2-3, with a weak D call TRBD2 (7 bases). Trimming left V 0 bases short and J 6 bases short, with 16 bases between. From germline, CDR1 is MNHEY and CDR2 SVGAGI. CDR3 length: 16 residues. The CDR3 DNA reads as TGTGCCAGCAGTTACTCGAGTGGGGGGGCCGTTGATACGCAGTATTTT. It yields the protein CASSYSSGGAVDTQYF.

This clonotype was found many times. Here the CDR3 reads CSQRRTGSYNEQFF. For the CDR3, the DNA is TGCAGTCAAAGAAGGACAGGGAGCTACAATGAGCAGTTCTTC. This chain links TRBV20-1 with TRBJ2-1; TRBD1 matches at 8 bases. Trimming at V came to 8 bases and at J to 3 bases, leaving 9 bases not matched to a gene. The germline CDR1 and CDR2 sequences are DFQATT and SNEGSKA (reference sequence). The CDR3 is made up of 14 amino acids.

This clonotype was counted between two and nine times. V is TRBV20-1 and J is TRBJ1-2; 9 bases are a match to TRBD1. The V segment lost 2 bases and the J segment 7 bases; nucleotides outside the gene matches: 5. This CDR3 spans 13 amino acids. Germline values: CDR1 DFQATT, CDR2 SNEGSKA (reference sequence). CDR3 residues: CSARMTGGRGYTF. Written as DNA, the CDR3 is TGCAGTGCTAGAATGACAGGGGGTCGTGGCTACACCTTC.

The chain is built from TRBV7-8 and TRBJ2-5; possible D gene TRBD2, 6 bases. V lost 2 bases and J 4 bases, leaving 11 bases between the germline ends. Germline-derived CDR1 and CDR2 are SGHVS and FQNEAQ. This CDR3 region has 14 residues. The CDR3 spells CASSLSKGGETQYF. CDR3 coding DNA: TGTGCCAGCAGCTTATCGAAGGGAGGAGAGACCCAGTACTTC.

This clonotype was detected a few times. The genes are TRBV5-1 and TRBJ2-4; D remains ambiguous. The CDR3 spans 15 residues. CDR1 is SGHRS, CDR2 YFSETQ, per germline. V dropped 0 bases and J dropped 5 bases, with 12 bases sitting between them. The chain's CDR3 is CASSLAGGWENIQYF. The CDR3 DNA is TGCGCCAGCAGCTTGGCGGGCGGTTGGGAAAACATTCAGTACTTC.

This clonotype counts as large (0.1 to 1%). The V call is TRBV29-1, the J call TRBJ2-5; a weak D match, TRBD2 (6 bases). Germline V gene lookup returns CDR1 SQVTM and CDR2 ANQGSEA. This CDR3 is 13 amino acids long. The ends were cut back, 0 bases at V and 5 bases at J, with 10 bases in the middle. CDR3 loop: CSVEDLAGETQYF. CDR3 DNA: TGCAGCGTTGAAGATCTGGCGGGGGAGACCCAGTACTTC.

CDR3 DNA sequence: TGTGCCAGTAGTCCGACTAGCGGGGGGGCATTTATTCCCGAGACCCAGTACTTC. As protein: CASSPTSGGAFIPETQYF. V and J are TRBV19 and TRBJ2-5, with 14 bases identical to TRBD2. J lost 5 bases, V lost 5 bases, and 13 bases had no gene match. CDR1 is LNHDA, CDR2 SQIVND, per germline (reference sequence). This CDR3 is built from 18 residues.

This clonotype showed up just a few times. The chain joins TRBV5-4 to TRBJ1-1; possible D gene TRBD1, 6 bases. Trimming stripped 4 bases from V and 0 bases from J, with 13 bases between. The CDR3 has 15 residues. CDR1 is SGHNT and CDR2 is YYREEE in the germline V gene (reference sequence). The CDR3 nucleotides are TGTGCCAGCAGCGCGACGACAGGCATGAACACTGAAGCTTTCTTT. This encodes CASSATTGMNTEAFF.

The gene calls are TRBV24-1 and TRBJ2-7; 10 bases agree with TRBD2. The CDR3 is made up of 16 amino acids. CDR1 is KGHDR and CDR2 is SFDVKD in the germline V gene. V shed 4 bases, J shed 8 bases, and the junction held 13 bases outside the gene matches. The CDR3, as DNA: TGTGCCACCAGTGACCCCAAAGAGCGGGGGGGCCAAAAGCAGTACTTC. Its protein product is CATSDPKERGGQKQYF.

The sample holds many counts of this clonotype. The rearrangement joins TRBV27 to TRBJ1-1; D gene ambiguous. V lost 3 bases and J 2 bases, leaving 4 bases between the germline ends. Germline values: CDR1 MNHEY, CDR2 SMNVEV (reference sequence). The CDR3 is 12 amino acids. The CDR3 here is CASSFGNTEAFF. For the CDR3, the DNA is TGTGCCAGCAGTTTCGGAAACACTGAAGCTTTCTTT.

The J gene is TRBJ1-1, the V gene TRBV5-1; tentative D call: TRBD1 (5 bases). The ends were cut back, 5 bases at V and 7 bases at J, with 9 bases in the middle. This CDR3 has 11 residues. CDR1 SGHRS and CDR2 YFSETQ come from the germline V gene. The CDR3 reads CASRGEYEAFF. CDR3 in DNA: TGCGCCAGCAGAGGGGAATATGAAGCTTTCTTT.

Ten or more counts support this clonotype. The chain joins TRBV11-2 to TRBJ2-3; D may be TRBD1 (5 bases). CDR3 length: 13 amino acids. V lost 1 base and J lost 10, with 12 bases in between. The germline V gene encodes CDR1 SGHAT and CDR2 FQNNGV. The CDR3 protein is CASSLGQPPPQYF. The CDR3 DNA reads TGTGCCAGCAGCTTAGGACAGCCTCCCCCGCAGTATTTT.

This sequence joins TRBV6-2 or TRBV6-3 and TRBJ2-5; D remains unclear. The germline gives CDR1 MNHEY, CDR2 SVGEGT. Trimming removed 2 bases from V and 4 bases from J, with 2 bases in between. The CDR3 extends over 11 amino acids. CDR3 DNA sequence: TGTGCCAGCAGTTACAGAGAGACCCAGTACTTC. This translates into CASSYRETQYF.